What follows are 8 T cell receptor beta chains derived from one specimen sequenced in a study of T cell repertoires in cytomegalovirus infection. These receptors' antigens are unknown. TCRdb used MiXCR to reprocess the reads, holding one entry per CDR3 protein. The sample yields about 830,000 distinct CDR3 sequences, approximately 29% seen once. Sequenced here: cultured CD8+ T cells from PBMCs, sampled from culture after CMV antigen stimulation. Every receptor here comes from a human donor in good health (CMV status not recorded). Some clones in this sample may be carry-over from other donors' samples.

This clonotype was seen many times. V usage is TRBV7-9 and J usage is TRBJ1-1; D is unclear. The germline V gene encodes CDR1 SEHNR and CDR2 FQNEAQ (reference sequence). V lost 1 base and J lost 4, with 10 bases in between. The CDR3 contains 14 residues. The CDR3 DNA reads TGTGCCAGCAGCTTAGTGCCTTGGGGCACTGAAGCTTTCTTT. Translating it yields CASSLVPWGTEAFF.

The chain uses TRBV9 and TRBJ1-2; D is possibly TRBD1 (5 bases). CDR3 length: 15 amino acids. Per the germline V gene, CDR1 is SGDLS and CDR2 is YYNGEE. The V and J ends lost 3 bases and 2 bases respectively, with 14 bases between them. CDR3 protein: CASSGSGLWNYGYTF. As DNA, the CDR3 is TGTGCCAGCAGCGGCTCAGGGTTATGGAACTATGGCTACACCTTC.

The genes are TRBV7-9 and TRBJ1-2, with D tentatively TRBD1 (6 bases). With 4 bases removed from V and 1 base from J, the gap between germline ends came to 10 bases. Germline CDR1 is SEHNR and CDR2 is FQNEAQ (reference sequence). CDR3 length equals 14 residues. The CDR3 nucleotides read TGTGCCAGCAGCTCTCAGGGGATTAACTATGGCTACACCTTC. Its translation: CASSSQGINYGYTF.

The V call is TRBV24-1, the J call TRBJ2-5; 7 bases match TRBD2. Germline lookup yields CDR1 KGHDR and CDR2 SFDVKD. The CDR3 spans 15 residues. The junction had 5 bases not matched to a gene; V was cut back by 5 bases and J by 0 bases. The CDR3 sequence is CATSAVGGNQETQYF. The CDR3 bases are TGTGCCACCAGTGCCGTCGGGGGGAACCAAGAGACCCAGTACTTC.

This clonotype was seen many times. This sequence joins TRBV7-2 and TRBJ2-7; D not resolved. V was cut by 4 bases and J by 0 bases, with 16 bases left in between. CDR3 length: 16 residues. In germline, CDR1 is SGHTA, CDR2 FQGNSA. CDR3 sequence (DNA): TGTGCCAGCAGCTCCCACAGATTCGAAAGCTCCTACGAGCAGTACTTC. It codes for CASSSHRFESSYEQYF.

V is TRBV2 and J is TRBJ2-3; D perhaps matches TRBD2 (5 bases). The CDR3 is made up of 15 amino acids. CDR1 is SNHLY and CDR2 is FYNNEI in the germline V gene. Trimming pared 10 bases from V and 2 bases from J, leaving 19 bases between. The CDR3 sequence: CATRERTQLTDTQYF. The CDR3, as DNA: TGTGCCACGAGGGAAAGGACCCAACTCACAGATACGCAGTATTTT.

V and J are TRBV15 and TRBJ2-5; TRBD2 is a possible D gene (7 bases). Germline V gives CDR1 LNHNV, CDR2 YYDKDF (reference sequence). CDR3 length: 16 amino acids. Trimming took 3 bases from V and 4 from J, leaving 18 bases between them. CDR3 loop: CATSSDGGGAPETQYF. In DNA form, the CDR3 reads TGTGCCACCAGCAGTGACGGTGGGGGGGCCCCAGAGACCCAGTACTTC.

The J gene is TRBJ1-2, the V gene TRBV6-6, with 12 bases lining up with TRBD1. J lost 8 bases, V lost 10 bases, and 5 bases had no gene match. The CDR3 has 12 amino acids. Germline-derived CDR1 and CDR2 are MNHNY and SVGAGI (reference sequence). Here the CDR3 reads CATGTGGLGYTF. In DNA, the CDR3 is TGTGCCACCGGGACAGGGGGCCTGGGCTACACCTTC.